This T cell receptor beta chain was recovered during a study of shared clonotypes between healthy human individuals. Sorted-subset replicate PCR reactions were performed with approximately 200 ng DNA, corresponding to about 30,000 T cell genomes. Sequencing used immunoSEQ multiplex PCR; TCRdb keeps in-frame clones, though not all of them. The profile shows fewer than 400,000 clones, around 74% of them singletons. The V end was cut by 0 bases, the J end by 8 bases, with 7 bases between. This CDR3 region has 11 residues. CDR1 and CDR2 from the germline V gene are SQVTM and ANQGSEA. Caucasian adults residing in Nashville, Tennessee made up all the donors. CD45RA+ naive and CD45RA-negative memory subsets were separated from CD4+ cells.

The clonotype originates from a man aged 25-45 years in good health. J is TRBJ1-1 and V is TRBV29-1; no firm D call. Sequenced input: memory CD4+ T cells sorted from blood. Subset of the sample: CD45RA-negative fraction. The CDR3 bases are TGCAGCGTTGAAGACAGGAACGAAGCTTTCTTT. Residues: CSVEDRNEAFF.